This TCR beta chain was sequenced during a study of vaccination and CD4 T cells after COVID-19. In the study overall: Cellular stimulation was performed using overlapping spike peptides derived from SARS-CoV-2, HCoV-NL63, HCoV-OC43 and HCoV-229E.

This clonotype was detected only once. Its cognate antigen is unknown. Cultured CD4+ T-cell DNA underwent Oncomine TCR Beta short-read sequencing. MiXCR, run by TCRdb on the PCR reads, gives a single entry per CDR3 protein. The profile shows under 12,000 distinct CDR3 sequences, 60% to 80% of them singletons. With 1 base clipped from V and 5 bases from J, the junction kept 5 bases outside the gene matches. The CDR3 contains 15 residues. Germline CDR1 reads SGHTA; CDR2 reads FQGNSA. The treatment here: approximately nine-day PBMC culture with coronavirus spike peptide pools or control peptides (ViraFEST assay).

This clonotype originated in a human donor who had recovered from COVID-19. Sequencing was carried out using CD4+ T cells from blood, cultured in vitro. The chain links TRBV7-2 to TRBJ2-5, with 9 bases aligning to TRBD1. Here the CDR3 reads CASSLGGQGGETQYF. CDR3 bases: TGTGCCAGCAGCTTAGGGGGACAGGGTGGGGAGACCCAGTACTTC.